What follows are 19 T cell receptor beta chains derived from one specimen sequenced in a study of blood T cell repertoires in COVID-19. Produced via immunoSEQ multiplex PCR; TCRdb's table is partial and in-frame only. The sample consists of around 140,000 clones, roughly nine tenths of them appearing once. The specimen sequenced was peripheral blood. These receptors all stem from a human donor in a cohort sampled during active COVID-19.

This clone was recorded only once. The chain has TRBV4-1 and TRBJ1-1; D gene unclear. Trimming cost V 2 bases and J 2 bases, with 18 bases left between them. The germline V gene has CDR1 MGHRA and CDR2 YSYEKL. The CDR3 has 17 amino acids. CDR3 nucleotide sequence: TGCGCCAGCAGCCAATTCTACCCGTTAGACACAAACACTGAAGCTTTCTTT. It specifies CASSQFYPLDTNTEAFF.

This clone was found once. J is TRBJ1-4 and V is TRBV19; D gene uncertain. V was cut by 3 bases and J by 2 bases, with 13 bases left in between. CDR1 and CDR2 from the germline V gene are LNHDA and SQIVND (reference sequence). This CDR3 has 16 amino acids. The CDR3 region is CASSITGVVTNEKLFF. CDR3 sequence (DNA): TGTGCCAGTAGTATTACCGGGGTGGTGACTAATGAAAAACTGTTTTTT. The full variable domain, with the rest looked up from reference TRBV19 and TRBJ1-4, is DGGITQSPKYLFRKEGQNVTLSCEQNLNHDAMYWYRQDPGQGLRLIYYSQIVNDFQKGDIAEGYSVSREKKESFPLTVTSAQKNPTAFYLCASSITGVVTNEKLFFGSGTQLSVL.

The chain combines TRBV5-1 with TRBJ2-5; 11 bases align to TRBD1. CDR3 size: 15 residues. After removal of 0 bases from V and 6 bases from J, the junction contained 4 bases not matched to a gene. Germline V CDR1 and CDR2: SGHRS, YFSETQ. The CDR3 spells CASSLEGTGGKTQYF. The CDR3, as DNA: TGCGCCAGCAGCTTGGAAGGGACAGGGGGAAAGACCCAGTACTTC.

V is TRBV5-1 and J is TRBJ2-3; D is perhaps TRBD2 (7 bases). The V end lost 2 bases, the J end lost 2 bases, and 9 bases lay between the germline ends. Germline lookup yields CDR1 SGHRS and CDR2 YFSETQ. CDR3 length equals 14 residues. The CDR3 DNA is TGCGCCAGCAGCTTTGGGGGGGCCACAGATACGCAGTATTTT. Translation gives CASSFGGATDTQYF.

The chain links TRBV7-6 to TRBJ2-1; 9 bases line up with TRBD1. The CDR3 totals 19 residues. The V and J ends lost 1 base and 2 bases, in that order; junction bases with no gene match: 12. CDR1 is SGHVS, CDR2 FNYEAQ, per germline. The CDR3 bases are TGTGCCAGCAGCTTAGTCAATTGGGCCACAGGGGGCACCTACAATGAGCAGTTCTTC. It is translated as CASSLVNWATGGTYNEQFF.

The V call is TRBV29-1, the J call TRBJ1-1; 9 bases are shared with TRBD1. In germline, CDR1 is SQVTM, CDR2 ANQGSEA. CDR3 length: 15 residues. V shed 3 bases and J 1 base; nucleotides not matched to a gene: 6. The CDR3 is CSVDPVDRGNTEAFF. The CDR3 DNA reads as TGCAGCGTTGATCCCGTGGACAGGGGGAACACTGAAGCTTTCTTT.

V gene TRBV27 combines with J gene TRBJ2-3; D gene uncertain. The CDR3 is 14 amino acids. With 0 bases removed from V and 2 bases from J, the gap between germline ends came to 6 bases. Germline CDR1 and CDR2: MNHEY and SMNVEV (reference sequence). The CDR3 loop reads CASSLSAYTDTQYF. The CDR3 bases are TGTGCCAGCAGTTTATCCGCCTACACAGATACGCAGTATTTT.

CDR3 sequence (DNA): TGTGCCAGCAGCTTCACCCGGACAGGGGGCCGAAACACCATATATTTT. This gives the protein CASSFTRTGGRNTIYF. V usage is TRBV7-2 and J usage is TRBJ1-3, with 11 bases lining up with TRBD1. The germline V gene encodes CDR1 SGHTA and CDR2 FQGNSA. V was clipped by 3 bases and J by 5 bases; unmatched bases: 6. This CDR3 has 16 amino acids. The full variable domain, rest sourced from reference TRBV7-2 and TRBJ1-3, is GAGVSQSPSNKVTEKGKDVELRCDPISGHTALYWYRQSLGQGLEFLIYFQGNSAPDKSGLPSDRFSAERTGGSVSTLTIQRTQQEDSAVYLCASSFTRTGGRNTIYFGEGSWLTVV.

The chain uses TRBV5-1 and TRBJ2-1; 7 nucleotides align to TRBD1. Germline CDR1 reads SGHRS; CDR2 reads YFSETQ. J was trimmed by 8 bases and V by 0 bases; bases with no gene match: 8. The CDR3 sequence is 15 residues long. As DNA, the CDR3 is TGCGCCAGCAGCTTGGTACAGGGGAGATTAGATGAGCAGTTCTTC. Its translation is CASSLVQGRLDEQFF.

This chain uses TRBV7-7 with TRBJ2-1; TRBD2 aligns across 7 bases. With V trimmed by 1 base and J by 1 base, 1 base remained unmatched. CDR3 length: 15 residues. The germline V gene encodes CDR1 SSHAT and CDR2 FNYEAQ (reference sequence). CDR3 amino acids: CASSLGGGSYNEQFF. Written as DNA, the CDR3 is TGTGCCAGCAGCTTAGGGGGAGGGTCCTACAATGAGCAGTTCTTC.

The chain employs TRBV14 and TRBJ1-2, with a possible D match to TRBD1 (6 bases). V lost 4 bases and J 8 bases, leaving 20 bases between the germline ends. This CDR3 has 15 amino acids. The germline V gene encodes CDR1 SGHDN and CDR2 FVKESK. CDR3 residues: CASSPGPGHLLGYTF. DNA for the CDR3: TGTGCCAGCAGCCCGGGACCGGGACATCTTCTAGGCTACACCTTC.

The rearrangement links TRBV6-1 to TRBJ2-7, with TRBD2 matching over 7 bases. CDR1 MNHNS and CDR2 SASEGT come from the germline V gene. V trimming: 1 base; J trimming: 1 base; junction bases outside the gene matches: 4. The CDR3 is 15 residues long. CDR3 loop: CASSEGGGRSYEQYF. The CDR3 DNA reads TGTGCCAGCAGTGAAGGGGGGGGAAGGTCCTACGAGCAGTACTTC.

The J gene is TRBJ1-2, the V gene TRBV27; 8 nucleotides line up with TRBD1. The CDR3 runs 13 residues. The germline CDR1 and CDR2 sequences are MNHEY and SMNVEV (reference sequence). V was pared by 3 bases and J by 9 bases, with 6 bases of the junction left unmatched. This CDR3 reads CASSFGQGKSYTF. The CDR3 nucleotides are TGTGCCAGCAGTTTCGGACAGGGCAAGAGCTACACCTTC.

V and J are TRBV6-5 and TRBJ1-2; the D gene is possibly TRBD1 (5 bases). Per the germline V gene, CDR1 is MNHEY and CDR2 is SVGAGI. The V end was cut by 2 bases, the J end by 4 bases, with 8 bases between. This CDR3 region has 13 residues. CDR3 nucleotide sequence: TGTGCCAGCAGTTACCAGGGTGGCTATGGCTACACCTTC. Residues: CASSYQGGYGYTF.

The chain joins TRBV27 to TRBJ1-1, with TRBD1 matching 7 bases. Per the germline V gene, CDR1 is MNHEY and CDR2 is SMNVEV (reference sequence). J lost 0 bases, V lost 6 bases, and 10 bases had no gene match. This CDR3 has 16 amino acids. The CDR3 DNA reads TGTGCCAGCAGCTACAGGGGACAATACATGAACACTGAAGCTTTCTTT. Protein product: CASSYRGQYMNTEAFF.

This clone was detected only a few times. The J gene is TRBJ2-3, the V gene TRBV18, with 8 bases matching TRBD1. Germline V gene sequence: CDR1 KGHSH, CDR2 LQKENI. The CDR3 sequence is 14 residues long. The V gene end was trimmed by 5 bases and the J gene end by 1 base; junction bases not matched to a gene: 2. Here the CDR3 DNA reads TGTGCCAGCTCATCGACAGGGGGCACAGATACGCAGTATTTT. Its translation is CASSSTGGTDTQYF. The whole variable domain, remainder taken from reference TRBV18 and TRBJ2-3, is NAGVMQNPRHLVRRRGQEARLRCSPMKGHSHVYWYRQLPEEGLKFMVYLQKENIIDESGMPKERFSAEFPKEGPSILRIQQVVRGDSAAYFCASSSTGGTDTQYFGPGTRLTVL.

J is TRBJ1-2 and V is TRBV21-1. TRBV21-1 is a documented pseudogene. The CDR3 sequence is 15 residues long. CDR3 coding DNA: TGTGCCAGCAGCAAACGGGGGTATCTTATTTATGGCTACACCTTC. Residues: CASSKRGYLIYGYTF.

V and J are TRBV6-1 and TRBJ2-1, with 7 bases matching TRBD2. The trim removed 2 bases at V and 9 bases at J, leaving 10 bases unmatched. Germline V gene lookup returns CDR1 MNHNS and CDR2 SASEGT. The CDR3 is made up of 15 amino acids. CDR3 in DNA: TGTGCCAGCAGTGAAAATGAAGGGGAGGGGTTTGAGCAGTTCTTC. Encoded protein: CASSENEGEGFEQFF.

The rearrangement joins TRBV6-2 or TRBV6-3 to TRBJ2-2; 8 nucleotides match TRBD1. J lost 0 bases, V lost 5 bases, and 5 bases had no gene match. The germline gives CDR1 MNHEY, CDR2 SVGEGT. This CDR3 region has 16 residues. Here the CDR3 reads CASSRRDRSNTGELFF. DNA for the CDR3: TGTGCCAGCAGTCGACGGGACAGGTCGAACACCGGGGAGCTGTTTTTT.